These 27 T cell receptor beta chains came from one sample sequenced in a study of blood T cells in healthy people across ages. PCR was performed a second time for 7 to 11 cycles using a sample-barcoded 5' primer and a J-beta primer mix. In TCRdb, the 5' RACE reads were re-called with MiXCR into one record per CDR3 protein. The table lists around 1.7 million distinct CDR3 sequences, 28% of them singletons. Sequenced sample: blood. The receptor source for this set is a woman aged 25 to 39 in good health.

This chain links TRBV5-1 with TRBJ1-1, with TRBD1 matching over 7 bases. This CDR3 is built from 16 residues. CDR1 is SGHRS and CDR2 is YFSETQ in the germline V gene. V was pared by 5 bases and J by 1 base, with 11 bases of the junction left unmatched. The CDR3 DNA sequence: TGCGCCAGCAGGATGGGACAGCACGTCGAGAACACTGAAGCTTTCTTT. Residues: CASRMGQHVENTEAFF.

The chain joins TRBV20-1 to TRBJ2-3; D gene ambiguous. This CDR3 is built from 13 residues. Germline-derived CDR1 and CDR2 are DFQATT and SNEGSKA (reference sequence). V lost 7 bases and J 3 bases, leaving 14 bases between the germline ends. In DNA form, the CDR3 reads TGCAGTGTATGGACCCACTCGACAGATACGCAGTATTTT. Translating it yields CSVWTHSTDTQYF.

This clonotype was seen more than once but under ten times. The gene calls are TRBV9 and TRBJ2-7; D unclear. V was trimmed by 7 bases and J by 3 bases, leaving 17 bases between them. Looked up from germline, CDR1 is SGDLS and CDR2 is YYNGEE. The CDR3 runs to 14 residues. The CDR3 region has the DNA TGTGCCAGCGGCGCCGACGGACGGCTCTACGAGCAGTACTTC. Its translation is CASGADGRLYEQYF.

For this clonotype: This sequence may be a read error, since a much larger clone differs from it by one base. The genes are TRBV6-1 and TRBJ2-3; TRBD2 aligns across 8 bases. The CDR3 consists of 15 residues. Per the germline V gene, CDR1 is MNHNS and CDR2 is SASEGT. The J segment lost 8 bases and the V segment lost 0 bases, leaving 7 bases of the junction unmatched. The CDR3 is CASSEAFGGAGTQYF. CDR3 coding DNA: TGTGCCAGCAGTGAAGCTTTCGGGGGGGCAGGTACGCAGTATTTT.

CDR3: CASSQDFGTGFNEQFF. The CDR3 nucleotides are TGTGCCAGCAGCCAAGACTTCGGGACAGGCTTCAATGAGCAGTTCTTC. The rearrangement joins TRBV4-2 to TRBJ2-1; TRBD1 matches 8 bases. In germline, CDR1 is LGHNA, CDR2 YNFKEQ. The CDR3 contains 16 residues. V dropped 0 bases and J dropped 6; count of bases not matched to a gene: 7.

This clonotype was observed a few times. This may stem from a read error, because a much larger clone lies one nucleotide away. The J gene is TRBJ2-1, the V gene TRBV7-7, with 8 nucleotides matching TRBD2. Gene TRBJ2-7 matches the end of the DNA better, so the J call may be wrong. Germline values: CDR1 SSHAT, CDR2 FNYEAQ (reference sequence). This CDR3 spans 16 amino acids. The CDR3 bases are TGTGCCAGCAGCCCTAGCGGGTCACCCTCCTACAATGAGCAGTACTTC. This translates into CASSPSGSPSYNEQYF.

This clonotype has only a few counts. The chain links TRBV20-1 to TRBJ2-1; D is uncertain. This CDR3 is 14 amino acids long. Between the trimmed V and J ends, which lost 3 bases and 6 bases, there was a span of 15 bases. Germline CDR1 is DFQATT and CDR2 is SNEGSKA (reference sequence). CDR3 loop: CSASEVFAGNEQFF. In nucleotides, the CDR3 is TGCAGTGCTAGCGAGGTTTTTGCAGGCAATGAGCAGTTCTTC.

This clonotype showed up just once. The rearrangement joins TRBV3-1 to TRBJ1-1, with D unclear. The germline CDR1 and CDR2 sequences are LGHDT and YNNKEL (reference sequence). The CDR3 extends over 13 amino acids. V shed 1 base and J shed 6 bases, with 9 bases lying between them. DNA for the CDR3: TGTGCCAGCAGCCAAGTTTCCGGGGCTGAAGCTTTCTTT. Translated, it gives CASSQVSGAEAFF.

The chain links TRBV10-3 to TRBJ2-2; D is ambiguous. Trimming left V 7 bases short and J 0 bases short, with 3 bases between. The CDR3 loop spans 12 amino acids. Germline CDR1 ENHRY, CDR2 SYGVKD. The CDR3 DNA sequence: TGTGCCATCACACCGAACACCGGGGAGCTGTTTTTT. Translating gives CAITPNTGELFF.

About this clonotype itself: A much larger clone lies a single base off, so this may be a read error. The rearrangement uses TRBV5-1 and TRBJ2-1; 9 bases match TRBD1. The germline V gene encodes CDR1 SGHRS and CDR2 YFSETQ. The CDR3 has 17 residues. The V segment lost 0 bases and the J segment 7 bases; nucleotides outside the gene matches: 11. This CDR3 is CASSLALAGTGNNEQFF. In nucleotides, the CDR3 is TGCGCCAGCAGCTTGGCCTTGGCCGGGACAGGGAATAATGAGCAGTTCTTC.

A few counts support this clonotype. The rearrangement links TRBV12-3 or TRBV12-4 to TRBJ1-4, with a possible D match to TRBD1 (6 bases). The CDR3 runs to 15 residues. Trimming took off 7 bases at V and 7 bases at J, with 19 bases between the two ends. The CDR3 DNA sequence: TGTGCCAGCACCCCGAGGCTGGGGGCGGGTGAAAAACTGTTTTTT. It specifies CASTPRLGAGEKLFF.

The V and J genes are TRBV6-2 or TRBV6-3 and TRBJ2-7; D is possibly TRBD1 or TRBD2 (5 bases each). The CDR3 has 15 amino acids. Trimming pared 5 bases from V and 1 base from J, leaving 15 bases between. Germline CDR1 MNHEY, CDR2 SVGEGT. CDR3 sequence: CASSRRPGPSYEQYF. The DNA for the CDR3 is TGTGCCAGCAGTCGAAGACCGGGACCTTCCTACGAGCAGTACTTC.

The chain uses TRBV18 and TRBJ1-6; a weak D match, TRBD1 (5 bases). CDR1 and CDR2 from the germline V gene are KGHSH and LQKENI. Trimming stripped 3 bases from V and 10 bases from J, with 10 bases between. The length of the CDR3 is 13 residues. The CDR3 here is CASSPEGRSPLHF. DNA of the CDR3: TGTGCCAGCTCACCTGAGGGGAGGTCACCCCTCCACTTT.

This CDR3 reads CSAPGQGFSTDTQYF. DNA for the CDR3: TGCAGTGCTCCCGGACAGGGCTTCTCCACAGATACGCAGTATTTT. This chain connects TRBV20-1 to TRBJ2-3, with TRBD1 identical over 8 bases. Looked up from germline, CDR1 is DFQATT and CDR2 is SNEGSKA (reference sequence). The CDR3 sequence is 15 residues long. J lost 2 bases, V lost 5 bases, and 9 bases had no gene match.

This chain connects TRBV9 to TRBJ2-1; 10 positions match TRBD1. The V gene end was trimmed by 3 bases and the J gene end by 3 bases; junction bases not matched to a gene: 9. Germline CDR1 reads SGDLS; CDR2 reads YYNGEE. The CDR3 totals 17 residues. In DNA, the CDR3 is TGTGCCAGCAGCGCTATCCCACGGGACAGGGGCTACAATGAGCAGTTCTTC. The encoded protein is CASSAIPRDRGYNEQFF.

Only a few counts were recorded for this clonotype. J is TRBJ2-7 and V is TRBV15; the match to TRBD2 covers 9 bases. Germline CDR1 reads LNHNV; CDR2 reads YYDKDF (reference sequence). Unmatched junction bases numbered 6, after V lost 3 bases and J lost 6 bases. This CDR3 has 14 residues. The CDR3 DNA reads as TGTGCCACCAGCAGTGGGCGGGAGGGCCGCGAGCAGTACTTC. Its protein product is CATSSGREGREQYF.

The table lists this clonotype with many counts. J is TRBJ2-4 and V is TRBV12-3 or TRBV12-4, with D possibly called TRBD1 or TRBD2 (5 bases each). Trimming took off 5 bases at V and 3 bases at J, with 20 bases between the two ends. This CDR3 has 17 residues. The CDR3 sequence: CASSPSPRDLNKNIQYF. CDR3 nucleotides: TGTGCCAGCAGTCCCTCTCCCCGGGACCTAAACAAAAACATTCAGTACTTC.

The chain combines TRBV29-1 with TRBJ2-7; D perhaps matches TRBD2 (7 bases). V dropped 7 bases and J dropped 0 bases, with 13 bases sitting between them. The germline V gene has CDR1 SQVTM and CDR2 ANQGSEA. This CDR3 has 13 residues. The CDR3: CSAHRGGSYEQYF. CDR3 DNA: TGCAGCGCCCATAGGGGGGGCTCCTACGAGCAGTACTTC.

V and J are TRBV5-1 and TRBJ2-3, with 7 positions matching TRBD1. This CDR3 is built from 17 residues. V trimming: 4 bases; J trimming: 4 bases; junction bases outside the gene matches: 15. Germline CDR1 and CDR2: SGHRS and YFSETQ. The DNA for the CDR3 is TGCGCCAGCAGCCCAATTTGGACAGGAGATGTCGCAGATACGCAGTATTTT. Encoded protein: CASSPIWTGDVADTQYF.

The gene calls are TRBV6-4 and TRBJ2-7, with 9 bases fitting TRBD1. J gave up 7 bases and V 0 bases, and 10 bases lay outside the gene matches. Germline V gene sequence: CDR1 MRHNA, CDR2 SNTAGT. The CDR3 is 16 amino acids. CDR3 loop: CASSDSLPQGAWEQYF. CDR3 nucleotides: TGTGCCAGCAGTGACTCGCTTCCACAGGGGGCTTGGGAGCAGTACTTC.

The V gene is TRBV7-2, the J gene TRBJ1-1, with D unresolved. The CDR3 consists of 13 residues. Germline V lookup: CDR1 SGHTA, CDR2 FQGNSA. V lost 3 bases and J lost 10, with 15 bases in between. The CDR3 coding sequence is TGTGCCAGCAGCTTTCTACCCCTCCTCGGAGCTTTCTTT. Translated: CASSFLPLLGAFF.

This clonotype showed up many times. The chain is built from TRBV20-1 and TRBJ2-1; 7 nucleotides match TRBD2. With 3 bases clipped from V and 10 bases from J, the junction kept 6 bases outside the gene matches. From germline, CDR1 is DFQATT and CDR2 SNEGSKA (reference sequence). CDR3 length equals 12 residues. As DNA, the CDR3 is TGCAGTGCTAGTTTAAGCGGGGTCGAGCAGTTCTTC. Translating gives CSASLSGVEQFF.

This clonotype appeared a few times. CDR3 coding DNA: TGTGCCAGCAGTCTCCGGGGACAGCAATTAACAGATACGCAGTATTTT. Translated, it gives CASSLRGQQLTDTQYF. The V call is TRBV28, the J call TRBJ2-3; 7 bases line up with TRBD1. Germline CDR1 and CDR2: MDHEN and SYDVKM. Unmatched junction bases numbered 11, after V lost 5 bases and J lost 3 bases. The CDR3 has 16 amino acids.

This rearrangement joins TRBV12-3 or TRBV12-4 to TRBJ2-3; no firm D call. Between the trimmed V and J ends, which lost 2 bases and 1 base, there was a span of 10 bases. CDR3 length: 15 amino acids. CDR3 loop: CASSLRSRGTDTQYF. Written as DNA, the CDR3 is TGTGCCAGCAGTTTACGGAGTAGGGGCACAGATACGCAGTATTTT.

The chain joins TRBV6-6 to TRBJ1-2; no firm D call. Germline V CDR1 and CDR2: MNHNY, SVGAGI (reference sequence). The CDR3 loop spans 14 amino acids. V was shortened by 5 bases and J by 8 bases, with 18 bases between the two germline ends. CDR3 amino acids: CASSHTRISLGYTF. CDR3 nucleotide sequence: TGTGCCAGCAGTCATACTCGAATTTCTCTAGGCTACACCTTC.

This chain connects TRBV5-1 to TRBJ2-1, with 9 bases identical to TRBD2. Germline loops: CDR1 SGHRS, CDR2 YFSETQ. V lost 4 bases, J lost 3 bases, and 8 bases stayed unmatched. This CDR3 comprises 16 residues. The CDR3 loop reads CASSPLVAGVYNEQFF. CDR3 coding DNA: TGCGCCAGCAGCCCCTTAGTAGCGGGGGTCTACAATGAGCAGTTCTTC.

This clonotype occurred a few times. J is TRBJ1-5 and V is TRBV12-5; D is unclear. V was shortened by 0 bases and J by 2 bases, with 5 bases between the two germline ends. The CDR3 loop spans 14 amino acids. The germline V gene has CDR1 LGHNT and CDR2 FRNRAP. The CDR3 DNA follows: TGTGCTAGTGGTTTGGTACGTGGCAATCAGCCCCAGCATTTT. Translating gives CASGLVRGNQPQHF. Together with reference TRBV12-5 and TRBJ1-5, the CDR3 gives the full variable domain: DARVTQTPRHKVTEMGQEVTMRCQPILGHNTVFWYRQTMMQGLELLAYFRNRAPLDDSGMPKDRFSAEMPDATLATLKIQPSEPRDSAVYFCASGLVRGNQPQHFGDGTRLSIL.